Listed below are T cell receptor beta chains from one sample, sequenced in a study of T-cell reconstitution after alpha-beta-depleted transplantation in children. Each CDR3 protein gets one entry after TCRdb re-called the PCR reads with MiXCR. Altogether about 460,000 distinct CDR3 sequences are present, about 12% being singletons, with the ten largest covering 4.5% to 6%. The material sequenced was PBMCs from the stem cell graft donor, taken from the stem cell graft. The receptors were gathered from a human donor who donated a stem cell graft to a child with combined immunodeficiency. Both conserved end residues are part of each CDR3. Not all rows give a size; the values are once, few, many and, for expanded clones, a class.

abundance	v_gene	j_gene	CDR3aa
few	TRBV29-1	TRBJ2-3	CSVAGIATDTQYF
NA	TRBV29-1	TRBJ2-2	CSVEGTGSTGELFF
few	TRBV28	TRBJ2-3	CASSFPAKDTQYF
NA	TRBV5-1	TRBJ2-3	CASTLRRTSGIDTQYF
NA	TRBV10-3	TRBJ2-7	CAISEGGTYYEQYF
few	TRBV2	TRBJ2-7	CASRAVGVKYF
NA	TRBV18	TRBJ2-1	CASSQGQGVDEQFF
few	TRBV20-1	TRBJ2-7	CRIRDSSYEQYF
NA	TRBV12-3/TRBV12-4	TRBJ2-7	CASSSTAGAYEQYF
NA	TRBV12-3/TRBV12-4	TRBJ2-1	CASRNRGLGKYNEQFF
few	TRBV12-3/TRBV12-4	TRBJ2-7	CASRDNSGGAYEQYF
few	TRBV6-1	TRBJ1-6	CASSPWTGNSYNSPLHF
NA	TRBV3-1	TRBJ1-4	CASSQDAGHSEKLFF
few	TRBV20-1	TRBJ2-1	CSAYLSGGSYNEQFF
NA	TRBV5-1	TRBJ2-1	CASSLVPDSSYNEQFF
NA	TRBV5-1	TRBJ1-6	CASSETVNSPLHF
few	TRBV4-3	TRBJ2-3	CASSQGYTRGMGDTQYF
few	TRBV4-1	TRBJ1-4	CASSQDLPGSWTGEKLFF
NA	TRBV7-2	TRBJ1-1	CASSWIRTEAFF
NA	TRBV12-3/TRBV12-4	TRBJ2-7	CASSRSRVDEQYF
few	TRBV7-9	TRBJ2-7	CASSSTRTGTFEQYF
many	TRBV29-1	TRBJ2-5	CSAGRIQETQYF
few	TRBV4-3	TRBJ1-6	CASSQAGGYNSPLHF
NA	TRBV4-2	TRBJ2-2	CASSQDRTDTGELFF
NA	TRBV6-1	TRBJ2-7	CASSESGNPYEQYF
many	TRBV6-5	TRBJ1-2	CASSYLTRGHSSNYGYTF
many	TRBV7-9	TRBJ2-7	CASRPGTSGDKQYF
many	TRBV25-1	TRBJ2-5	CASSAGGETQYF
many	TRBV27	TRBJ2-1	CASSPRRGINEQFF
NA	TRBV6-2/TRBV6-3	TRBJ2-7	CASSRTSAHEQYF
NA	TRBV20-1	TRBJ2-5	CSARDGGRGQETQYF
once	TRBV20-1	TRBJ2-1	CSARIDNEQFF
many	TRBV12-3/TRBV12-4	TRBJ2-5	CASSLGLAGVETQYF
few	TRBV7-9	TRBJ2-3	CASSLLGQTQYF
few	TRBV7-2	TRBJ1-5	CASSLRTGEAMPQHF
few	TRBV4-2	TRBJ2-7	CASSPSGTTYEQYF
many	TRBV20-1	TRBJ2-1	CSARDRPGAHNNEQFF
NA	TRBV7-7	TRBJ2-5	CASSFTAGGPGETQYF
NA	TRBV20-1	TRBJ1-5	CSARTGDEGNQPQHF
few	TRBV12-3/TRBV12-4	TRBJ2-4	CASSPGTSGRAGYIQYF
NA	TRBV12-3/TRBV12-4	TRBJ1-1	CASSFNAGGRLLNTEAFF
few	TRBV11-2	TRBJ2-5	CASSLGREGAETQYF